This T cell receptor beta chain was observed in a study of T cell repertoires in ileal Crohn's disease (dated by TCRdb to the late 2010s). Looking at the study overall: The median duration of disease was approximately eight years, and at the time of surgery roughly 38% of patients were active smokers. Every patient underwent surgery because of a complication, which was stricturing disease in approximately 60% of cases and penetrating disease in about 39%. About half of the patients received postoperative therapy: some 12 received thiopurines and 15 to 20 received anti-TNF agents. MI samples consisted of biopsies taken from the proximal margin of the surgical specimen. For commercial TCRB immunosequencing, approximately 460 nanograms of biopsy DNA were submitted for each sample. TCR repertoire analysis was performed in around 60 Crohn's disease patients drawn from a prospective multicentre cohort. The study was conducted in parallel with a multicentre cohort that was designed to identify predictors of early endoscopic recurrence following ileocolonic resection. Endoscopic postoperative recurrence was defined as a Rutgeerts score above i0. A total of around 150 mucosal samples from around 60 patients were sequenced, collected from several sites on the surgical specimen as well as at postoperative endoscopy. Findings and caveats that apply to the study as a whole: Compared with CD4 T cells, sorted CD8 T cells held more high-frequency clones, which suggests that the mucosal expansions were mostly CD8. A significantly higher proportion of clonal expansions was observed in active smokers at surgery than in non-smokers (approximately 26% vs 20%, p=0.02). Higher percentages of high-frequency clones at the time of surgery were linked to endoscopic recurrence, and every patient with clonality above 26.8% (18/57) had recurrence. Only a subgroup of patients, of unstated size, had mucosal CD4 and CD8 T cells sorted and sequenced.

The label giving this sample's time point can be read as: proximal margin of the surgical specimen (macroscopically non-inflamed). Eligible patients were adults with ileal or ileocolonic Crohn's disease who had an indication for ileocolonic resection. Before DNA extraction, whole ileal mucosal biopsies were kept frozen at -80 degrees C. A TRizol-based method was used to extract genomic DNA from the frozen whole biopsies, and the DNA was quantified with a NanoDrop 2000 spectrophotometer. CDR1 SGHVS and CDR2 FQNEAQ are derived from the germline V gene. The CDR3 numbers 15 residues from cysteine through phenylalanine. The sequence is cut down to CDR3 DNA, 45 bases in frame from base 1. Clipping removes 5 bases from V and 9 bases from J, with 13 as the unmatched junction base count. Details on this clone: It has no known antigen specificity. The input lacks base qualities; no much larger clone sits a single base away.

Libraries were made using the immunoSEQ multiplex PCR assay. A two-step, amplification bias-controlled multiplex PCR was used by Adaptive Biotechnology to amplify CDR3 regions from genomic DNA. The first PCR used primers for every V and J gene segment; the second PCR added barcodes and Illumina adapters. CDR3 libraries were sequenced on an Illumina instrument. Under the source paper's analysis protocol: The analysis used both the pipelines supplied by the vendor and custom analysis of the raw data in R/Bioconductor with R version 3.3.0. Clonality, which ranges from 0 to 1, was calculated as the inverse of the normalised Shannon entropy across all productive clones. High-frequency clones were defined as the repertoire share of the top 100 clones, retaining only clones passing a 95% confidence test. The Simpson index measured repertoire diversity, and the Morisita-Horn index measured overlap between samples. The table was pulled from immuneACCESS by TCRdb, which kept in-frame rearrangements only. Such tables lose some clones; where checked, under half of the loss comes from unresolved V genes, and the rest has no known cause. Clone size and V and J calls were adopted from that table, with D and trimming inferred from the DNA. This sample gives thousands of clones in total; 75% to 85% of them show up just once. Jointly, the top ten make up about 31% of the sample.

The specimen sequenced was ileal tissue. The sequence joins TRBV7-8 to TRBJ1-1; 9 central bases correspond to TRBD1. The sequence was obtained from an adult with Crohn's disease. The nucleotide sequence is given as TGTGCCAGCAGCCCCGTACGGGGGGGACAGGGTAAAGCTTTCTTT. It encodes CASSPVRGGQGKAFF. The CDR3 plus the reference TRBV7-8 and TRBJ1-1 genes for the other parts give the full variable domain: GAGVSQSPRYKVAKRGQDVALRCDPISGHVSLFWYQQALGQGPEFLTYFQNEAQLDKSGLPSDRFFAERPEGSVSTLKIQRTQQEDSAVYLCASSPVRGGQGKAFFGQGTRLTVV.